This T cell receptor (beta chain) was identified during a study of blood T cell repertoires in COVID-19. Study summary: Samples of COVID-19 (acute and convalescent) were obtained from the United States, Italy and Spain. Nucleic acid was either cDNA or gDNA, and it came from T cells, B-cell-depleted T cells, or PBMCs.

Original handling: Reference gene primer amplification yielded estimated nucleated cell counts. Method: immunoSEQ multiplex PCR; TCRdb's copy keeps in-frame clones and lacks some. That table supplies the V and J calls and clone size; D and trimming were determined from the DNA. The profile shows around 59,000 clones, around 89% of them singletons. CDR1 and CDR2 from the germline V gene are SGHDN and FVKESK. The CDR3 consists of 15 residues. The germline V and J ends were trimmed by 4 bases and 0 bases, with 12 bases remaining between them. The rearrangement joins TRBV14 to TRBJ1-1; a possible D gene is TRBD1 (6 bases). Sample: peripheral blood. This clonotype was sampled from a man between 60 and 75 years old with acute or convalescent COVID-19. CDR3 bases: TGTGCCAGCAGCCTGCGAAAGGGGGTGAACACTGAAGCTTTCTTT. Protein sequence: CASSLRKGVNTEAFF.